This T cell receptor (beta chain) was identified in a study of T cell responses to AZD1222 COVID-19 vaccine (dated by TCRdb to the early 2020s). In terms of the full investigation: A total of over 230 trial participants underwent TCR sequencing, of whom about 210 had received two doses of AZD1222 and around 25 had received two doses of the MenACWY control vaccine. Trial participants were enrolled by age into 18-55, 56-69 and 70-plus year subgroups, with roughly 160, 29 and 62 TCR-sequenced participants respectively. Findings and caveats that apply to the study as a whole: After two AZD1222 doses, both the breadth and the depth of spike-specific TCRs were significantly higher than at day 0 and than in MenACWY recipients. Most participants were white British and females outnumbered males, and the authors suggested that clonal diversity may have been underestimated. Only six AZD1222 recipients were SARS-CoV-2 seropositive at baseline, limiting conclusions about previously exposed vaccinees. Epitopes outside the regions mutated in the B.1.351 and B.1.1.7 variants were reportedly recognized by nearly half of the unique spike-specific TCRs. The whole spike protein was spanned by vaccine-associated CD4 TCRs, and dominant responses were seen in regions 160-218 and 743-854. In the small 56-69-year group, the increase in depth fell short of significance, most likely because of low power. Because no day 14 peak-response samples were available, repertoires were characterized only after the peak T cell response.

The CDR3 regions of human TCRbeta chains were subjected to immunosequencing. Turning to the authors' computational methods: TCRs in the repertoires were compared against a reference library of SARS-CoV-2-specific TCRs that had been generated with the MIRA antigen-specificity platform. Breadth was defined as the fraction of unique TCRs that were SARS-CoV-2-associated, and depth was defined as the fraction of total T cells that were SARS-CoV-2-associated. Using the MIRA data, each spike-specific TCR was mapped to the spike region that the TCR reacts to and placed in a CD4 or CD8 class. Log10-transformed breadth and depth values were compared by one-way ANOVA with Sidak's multiple comparisons tests. As stored in TCRdb, this immuneACCESS dataset retains in-frame rearrangements with V and J assigned. A fraction of the clones does not appear; measured against another copy, unresolved V genes explain less than half of the discrepancy, and the remainder lacks a known reason. The V and J calls and clone size were taken over from that table, and D and trimming were inferred from the DNA. The sample data list 110,000 to 150,000 clones, and approximately 93% of these were observed just once. The biggest ten clones account for 10% to 15% of the sample.

On this clone itself: Which antigen it targets is not known. No quality values exist for individual bases; no much larger clone is one base distant.

V ends up 0 bases short and J 5 bases short, with an unmatched junction base count of 14. In the germline V gene, CDR1 corresponds to WSHSY and CDR2 to SAAADI. Spanning cysteine to phenylalanine, the CDR3 consists of 20 amino acids. Of the read, only the CDR3 DNA is kept; its 60 bases are in frame from base 1. What this sample's time point label stands for: sample from adult after SARS-CoV-2 infection, after symptom onset. A couple of convalescent COVID-19 patients, sampled after symptom onset from adults with prior SARS-CoV-2 infection, were also TCR-sequenced for comparison. This receptor was obtained from an adult who had recovered from COVID-19. In this chain, TRBV10-2 is recombined with TRBJ2-7; TRBD2 matches 15 bases in the middle. The sequencing here drew on peripheral blood, taken after recovery from COVID-19. The bases read TGCGCCAGCAGTGAGTCCGGGACTAGCGGGAGGTTATCTCGGGTAAACGAGCAGTACTTC. This translates into CASSESGTSGRLSRVNEQYF.